One sample yielded the 14 T cell receptor beta chains listed below, sequenced in a study of vaccination and CD4 T cells after COVID-19. Treatment: roughly ten-day PBMC culture with coronavirus spike peptide pools or control peptides (ViraFEST assay). Sequence data for DNA of cultured CD4+ T cells were generated by the Oncomine TCR Beta short-read assay. Each CDR3 protein is one row after TCRdb ran MiXCR on the PCR reads. The data show approximately 15,000 distinct CDR3 sequences, 45% to 60% seen once. No antigen has been assigned to these receptors. Sample: CD4+ T cells from blood, cultured in vitro. The source is a human donor who had recovered from COVID-19.

A single count supports this clonotype. The chain employs TRBV11-3 and TRBJ2-1, with TRBD1 as a possible D gene (5 bases). The ends were cut back, 4 bases at V and 10 bases at J, with 17 bases in the middle. The CDR3 extends over 14 amino acids. Per germline, CDR1 SGHNT and CDR2 YENEEA. The CDR3: CASSSIYGASEQFF. In DNA form, the CDR3 reads TGTGCCAGCAGCTCCATATATGGGGCGTCCGAGCAGTTCTTC.

This clonotype was seen only a few times. The chain recombines TRBV20-1 with TRBJ2-7; 7 positions match TRBD1. Losses at the gene ends were 4 bases for V and 7 bases for J; bases not matched to a gene: 13. CDR3 length equals 14 residues. Germline CDR1 is DFQATT and CDR2 is SNEGSKA (reference sequence). In DNA, the CDR3 is TGCAGTGCTATACTGCCCGGACAGGCTCTTGAGCAGTACTTC. Protein: CSAILPGQALEQYF.

This clonotype was counted between two and nine times. The chain joins TRBV30 to TRBJ2-7; D remains unclear. Germline V gene sequence: CDR1 GTSNPN, CDR2 SVGIG (reference sequence). V was clipped by 0 bases and J by 3 bases, with 9 bases between them. This CDR3 is built from 13 residues. For the CDR3, the DNA is TGTGCCTGGAGTGTCTCACTATACTACGAGCAGTACTTC. Protein: CAWSVSLYYEQYF. Full variable domain (remainder filled in from reference TRBV30 and TRBJ2-7): SQTIHQWPATLVQPVGSPLSLECTVEGTSNPNLYWYRQAAGRGLQLLFYSVGIGQISSEVPQNLSASRPQDRQFILSSKKLLLSDSGFYLCAWSVSLYYEQYFGPGTRLTVT.

This chain connects TRBV18 to TRBJ2-7; D is possibly TRBD1 (5 bases). From germline, CDR1 is KGHSH and CDR2 LQKENI. V was trimmed by 2 bases and J by 6 bases, leaving 14 bases between them. CDR3 length: 14 amino acids. As DNA, the CDR3 is TGTGCCAGCTCACCAGATCAGGGTTCGCGCGAGCAGTACTTC. Protein sequence: CASSPDQGSREQYF.

The chain employs TRBV6-1 and TRBJ2-5; maybe TRBD2 (6 bases). Trimming stripped 1 base from V and 4 bases from J, with 10 bases between. The CDR3 consists of 14 residues. From germline, CDR1 is MNHNS and CDR2 SASEGT. CDR3 nucleotide sequence: TGTGCCAGCAGTGAAGGGGGACTTGGAGAGACCCAGTACTTC. Translated: CASSEGGLGETQYF.

V gene TRBV6-1 combines with J gene TRBJ2-1, with D tentatively TRBD1 (7 bases). Trimming stripped 8 bases from V and 6 bases from J, with 20 bases between. This CDR3 is 15 amino acids long. CDR1 and CDR2 (germline): MNHNS, SASEGT. Here the CDR3 reads CASDADRAGSNEQFF. The CDR3, as DNA: TGTGCCAGCGATGCCGACAGGGCCGGGAGCAATGAGCAGTTCTTC.

This chain connects TRBV27 to TRBJ2-3; D ambiguous. The V end lost 8 bases, the J end lost 4 bases, and 19 bases lay between the germline ends. This CDR3 has 15 amino acids. The germline gives CDR1 MNHEY, CDR2 SMNVEV (reference sequence). For the CDR3, the DNA is TGTGCCAGCCATAAGCCGGGCCCTATGGCAGATACGCAGTATTTT. Protein product: CASHKPGPMADTQYF.

The chain joins TRBV19 to TRBJ1-1, with D perhaps TRBD1 (5 bases). With 3 bases removed from V and 4 bases from J, the gap between germline ends came to 9 bases. The germline gives CDR1 LNHDA, CDR2 SQIVND (reference sequence). This CDR3 has 13 amino acids. The CDR3 protein is CASSIRGPTEAFF. DNA of the CDR3: TGTGCCAGTAGTATTAGGGGACCCACTGAAGCTTTCTTT.

V and J are TRBV27 and TRBJ1-1; 7 nucleotides agree with TRBD1. The CDR3 is made up of 13 amino acids. Trimming cost V 4 bases and J 11 bases; bases outside gene matches: 10. The V gene's germline CDR1 is MNHEY and CDR2 SMNVEV (reference sequence). CDR3: CASSSRTLTGAFF. Written as DNA, the CDR3 is TGTGCCAGCAGTTCTCGGACCTTGACAGGGGCTTTCTTT.

The gene calls are TRBV6-1 and TRBJ2-3; D perhaps matches TRBD1 (5 bases). V lost 6 bases and J 0 bases, leaving 13 bases between the germline ends. This CDR3 region has 15 residues. Germline V gives CDR1 MNHNS, CDR2 SASEGT. CDR3 DNA sequence: TGTGCCAGCAGGGGGATTTCAGGGAGCACAGATACGCAGTATTTT. It is translated as CASRGISGSTDTQYF.

CDR3 residues: CASSPSRGADEKLFF. The CDR3 DNA reads as TGTGCCAGCAGCCCTAGTCGGGGGGCGGATGAAAAACTGTTTTTT. J is TRBJ1-4 and V is TRBV7-9; a weak D match, TRBD1 (6 bases). This CDR3 comprises 15 residues. In germline, CDR1 is SEHNR, CDR2 FQNEAQ (reference sequence). Trimming removed 5 bases from V and 6 bases from J, with 16 bases in between. Supplemented by reference TRBV7-9 and TRBJ1-4, the full variable domain reads DTGVSQNPRHKITKRGQNVTFRCDPISEHNRLYWYRQTLGQGPEFLTYFQNEAQLEKSRLLSDRFSAERPKGSFSTLEIQRTEQGDSAMYLCASSPSRGADEKLFFGSGTQLSVL.

The chain couples TRBV7-9 to TRBJ2-2, with D uncertain. Trimming left V 2 bases short and J 4 bases short, with 11 bases between. The CDR3 loop spans 15 amino acids. Germline V gives CDR1 SEHNR, CDR2 FQNEAQ (reference sequence). The CDR3 DNA reads TGTGCCAGCAGCTTAAGCCAGCTGGGCACCGGGGAGCTGTTTTTT. This encodes CASSLSQLGTGELFF.

The CDR3 DNA reads as TGTGCCAGCAGCCTAAGGGACAGGCCCACCGGGGAGCTGTTTTTT. It specifies CASSLRDRPTGELFF. This chain links TRBV7-2 with TRBJ2-2, with 8 bases fitting TRBD1. Germline CDR1 reads SGHTA; CDR2 reads FQGNSA. Unmatched junction bases numbered 6, after V lost 5 bases and J lost 4 bases. The CDR3 sequence is 15 residues long.

V is TRBV28 and J is TRBJ1-2, with D unresolved. The CDR3 spans 12 residues. Germline CDR1 and CDR2: MDHEN and SYDVKM. Trimming removed 3 bases at V and 7 bases at J, with 9 bases between. The CDR3 here is CASSFTASGYTF. In DNA, the CDR3 is TGTGCCAGCAGTTTTACGGCTAGTGGCTACACCTTC.